The 30 T cell receptor beta chains reported below all come from one sample, sequenced in a study of immune cell composition in non-small cell lung cancer. Data came from immunoSEQ multiplex PCR; TCRdb stores just in-frame clones and leaves some out. The table includes some 5,100 clones, more than 60% detected once. Material for sequencing was lung tumor tissue. The receptors originated from a human donor with non-small cell lung cancer.

A few counts support this clone. The chain has TRBV2 and TRBJ1-6; no definite D call. Germline V lookup: CDR1 SNHLY, CDR2 FYNNEI. Between the trimmed V and J ends, which lost 4 bases and 7 bases, there was a span of 14 bases. The CDR3 runs 15 residues. This CDR3 is CASSALREGNSPLHF. The CDR3 DNA is TGTGCCAGCAGTGCGTTGAGGGAAGGAAATTCACCCCTCCACTTT.

The chain recombines TRBV7-2 with TRBJ2-7; 10 bases agree with TRBD2. J lost 2 bases, V lost 5 bases, and 6 bases had no gene match. The length of the CDR3 is 15 residues. CDR1 is SGHTA and CDR2 is FQGNSA in the germline V gene. The CDR3 coding sequence is TGTGCCAGCAGCCCGCGGACTAGCGGAACCTACGAGCAGTACTTC. This translates into CASSPRTSGTYEQYF.

This rearrangement joins TRBV29-1 to TRBJ2-2; TRBD2 matches at 12 bases. V lost 4 bases to trimming and J lost 7 bases; unmatched junction nucleotides: 4. The V gene's germline CDR1 is SQVTM and CDR2 ANQGSEA. The CDR3 covers 14 residues. CDR3 protein: CSVATSGGSGELFF. The CDR3 nucleotides read TGCAGCGTTGCGACTAGCGGGGGTAGCGGGGAGCTGTTTTTT.

The chain carries TRBV5-1 and TRBJ1-4, with TRBD1 identical over 8 bases. Germline assignment: CDR1 SGHRS and CDR2 YFSETQ. With 5 bases clipped from V and 6 bases from J, the junction kept 6 bases outside the gene matches. The CDR3 length is 14 residues. CDR3 DNA sequence: TGCGCCAGCAGACCGGGACAGGTTTATGAAAAACTGTTTTTT. Encoded protein: CASRPGQVYEKLFF. Full variable domain (remainder filled in from reference TRBV5-1 and TRBJ1-4): KAGVTQTPRYLIKTRGQQVTLSCSPISGHRSVSWYQQTPGQGLQFLFEYFSETQRNKGNFPGRFSGRQFSNSRSEMNVSTLELGDSALYLCASRPGQVYEKLFFGSGTQLSVL.

A single count supports this clone. CDR3 sequence: CASSLFAGRDNQPQHF. The CDR3 DNA sequence: TGTGCCAGCAGCTTGTTTGCAGGGAGGGACAATCAGCCCCAGCATTTT. The J gene is TRBJ1-5, the V gene TRBV5-6; TRBD1 might be the D (5 bases). Trimming cost V 1 base and J 3 bases, with 14 bases left between them. There are 16 residues in the CDR3. Germline CDR1 reads SGHDT; CDR2 reads YYEEEE.

The chain employs TRBV7-2 and TRBJ2-5; TRBD2 might be the D (6 bases). Trimming stripped 5 bases from V and 4 bases from J, with 8 bases between. This CDR3 comprises 12 residues. Germline V gives CDR1 SGHTA, CDR2 FQGNSA. The CDR3 loop reads CASSPGLETQYF. As DNA, the CDR3 is TGTGCCAGCAGCCCGGGACTAGAGACCCAGTACTTC.

The chain combines TRBV6-1 with TRBJ2-5, with D possibly matching TRBD2 (7 bases). This CDR3 contains 14 residues. Germline lookup yields CDR1 MNHNS and CDR2 SASEGT. Trimming stripped 2 bases from V and 11 bases from J, with 18 bases between. The CDR3 sequence: CASSERAGAGEQYF. The DNA of the CDR3 is TGTGCCAGCAGTGAAAGGGCGGGGGCAGGAGAGCAGTACTTC.

V gene TRBV2 combines with J gene TRBJ1-1; TRBD1 is a possible D gene (5 bases). Looked up from germline, CDR1 is SNHLY and CDR2 is FYNNEI. This CDR3 region has 13 residues. V was clipped by 7 bases and J by 4 bases, with 13 bases between them. The CDR3 reads CASKLGLITEAFF. CDR3 sequence (DNA): TGTGCCAGCAAATTGGGACTGATCACTGAAGCTTTCTTT.

CDR3 protein: CASSRQGYGYTF. The CDR3 region has the DNA TGTGCCAGCAGCCGACAGGGGTATGGCTACACCTTC. The V gene is TRBV14, the J gene TRBJ1-2; 8 positions match TRBD1. Germline V CDR1 and CDR2: SGHDN, FVKESK. This CDR3 spans 12 amino acids. Trimming took 4 bases from V and 5 from J; bases not matched to a gene: 0.

This rearrangement joins TRBV5-1 to TRBJ1-1; a weak D match, TRBD1 (6 bases). Germline V gene lookup returns CDR1 SGHRS and CDR2 YFSETQ. The CDR3 totals 14 residues. Deletions cut 4 bases from V and 4 bases from J, with 14 bases between. The CDR3 DNA follows: TGCGCCAGCAGCCAACAGGGTAGTGGCACTGAAGCTTTCTTT. This codes for CASSQQGSGTEAFF.

This rearrangement joins TRBV7-6 to TRBJ2-7, with 8 bases lining up with TRBD1. CDR1 is SGHVS, CDR2 FNYEAQ, per germline. V trimming: 5 bases; J trimming: 0 bases; junction bases outside the gene matches: 9. The CDR3 is 16 amino acids. The CDR3 spells CASSQKTGVSSYEQYF. The CDR3 DNA reads TGTGCCAGCAGCCAGAAGACAGGGGTTAGCTCCTACGAGCAGTACTTC.

The chain has TRBV4-1 and TRBJ1-1; no firm D call. This CDR3 comprises 14 residues. V was clipped by 4 bases and J by 4 bases, with 13 bases between them. Germline V gives CDR1 MGHRA, CDR2 YSYEKL. The CDR3 nucleotides read TGCGCCAGCAGCCCTCGGACGGGAACCACTGAAGCTTTCTTT. It yields the protein CASSPRTGTTEAFF.

The genes are TRBV30 and TRBJ2-5; no clear D. The DNA end is a closer match to TRBJ2-7, so the J assignment may be wrong. The CDR3 is 12 residues long. Germline V gives CDR1 GTSNPN, CDR2 SVGIG (reference sequence). The DNA for the CDR3 is TGTGCCTGGAGTCAATCGGTCCACGAGCAGTACTTC. Its protein is CAWSQSVHEQYF.

The chain uses TRBV30 and TRBJ1-1, with D perhaps TRBD1 (5 bases). The CDR3 contains 14 residues. The germline gives CDR1 GTSNPN, CDR2 SVGIG (reference sequence). V was trimmed by 7 bases and J by 6 bases, leaving 21 bases between them. Here the CDR3 DNA reads TGTGCCTACAAGGCGGGAGGGGAAATGTCTGAAGCTTTCTTT. Translating it yields CAYKAGGEMSEAFF.

The chain employs TRBV18 and TRBJ2-5; perhaps TRBD1 as D (5 bases). V dropped 3 bases and J dropped 5 bases, with 10 bases sitting between them. Germline V gene lookup returns CDR1 KGHSH and CDR2 LQKENI. CDR3 size: 13 residues. The CDR3 bases are TGTGCCAGCTCACCCATTCCAGGGGAGACCCAGTACTTC. Its protein product is CASSPIPGETQYF. The full variable domain, with the rest looked up from reference TRBV18 and TRBJ2-5, is NAGVMQNPRHLVRRRGQEARLRCSPMKGHSHVYWYRQLPEEGLKFMVYLQKENIIDESGMPKERFSAEFPKEGPSILRIQQVVRGDSAAYFCASSPIPGETQYFGPGTRLLVL.

This sequence joins TRBV28 and TRBJ1-6; 7 bases line up with TRBD1. Germline values: CDR1 MDHEN, CDR2 SYDVKM. The CDR3 is made up of 14 amino acids. V lost 7 bases, J lost 9 bases, and 9 bases stayed unmatched. The CDR3 bases are TGTGCCAGCAATATGAGACAGGGCGGTTCACCCCTCCACTTT. As protein: CASNMRQGGSPLHF.

The chain has TRBV10-3 and TRBJ2-7, with unresolved D. V was clipped by 2 bases and J by 2 bases, with 10 bases between them. Germline CDR1 ENHRY, CDR2 SYGVKD. This CDR3 is built from 14 residues. The CDR3 reads CAISEPGSAYEQYF. CDR3 DNA: TGTGCCATCAGTGAGCCTGGCTCCGCCTACGAGCAGTACTTC.

This chain joins TRBV27 and TRBJ2-3, with a tentative D call TRBD2 (7 bases). This CDR3 is built from 15 residues. The germline V gene has CDR1 MNHEY and CDR2 SMNVEV (reference sequence). V lost 2 bases to trimming and J lost 2 bases, with 11 bases between them. The CDR3 spells CASSLRGAFTDTQYF. The DNA of the CDR3 is TGTGCCAGCAGTTTACGGGGGGCCTTCACAGATACGCAGTATTTT.

This rearrangement joins TRBV19 to TRBJ1-2; TRBD1 matches at 8 bases. The CDR3 sequence is 16 residues long. Germline lookup yields CDR1 LNHDA and CDR2 SQIVND (reference sequence). The V segment lost 6 bases and the J segment 5 bases; nucleotides outside the gene matches: 14. CDR3 in DNA: TGTGCCAGTAGACGGACAGGGACCCCAGAGGGGTATGGCTACACCTTC. It yields the protein CASRRTGTPEGYGYTF. Filled out from reference TRBV19 and TRBJ1-2, the complete variable domain reads DGGITQSPKYLFRKEGQNVTLSCEQNLNHDAMYWYRQDPGQGLRLIYYSQIVNDFQKGDIAEGYSVSREKKESFPLTVTSAQKNPTAFYLCASRRTGTPEGYGYTFGSGTRLTVV.

This clone was counted only a few times. V usage is TRBV18 and J usage is TRBJ2-7; 9 nucleotides line up with TRBD1. This CDR3 is built from 15 residues. Germline V lookup: CDR1 KGHSH, CDR2 LQKENI. The V and J ends lost 3 bases and 0 bases, in that order; junction bases with no gene match: 3. DNA of the CDR3: TGTGCCAGCTCACCCTCGACAGGGGGCTCCTACGAGCAGTACTTC. Translating it yields CASSPSTGGSYEQYF.

The CDR3 protein is CASSQEPNRDNTEAFF. As DNA, the CDR3 is TGTGCCAGCAGCCAAGAACCAAACAGGGATAACACTGAAGCTTTCTTT. The J gene is TRBJ1-1, the V gene TRBV4-2; perhaps TRBD1 as D (6 bases). The CDR3 totals 16 residues. V lost 0 bases to trimming and J lost 2 bases, with 13 bases between them. Germline assignment: CDR1 LGHNA and CDR2 YNFKEQ.

J is TRBJ1-1 and V is TRBV6-1, with a tentative D call TRBD1 (6 bases). The V end lost 6 bases, the J end lost 6 bases, and 20 bases lay between the germline ends. There are 15 residues in the CDR3. The germline gives CDR1 MNHNS, CDR2 SASEGT. CDR3 in amino acids: CASRHGRDRYSEAFF. In DNA, the CDR3 is TGTGCCAGCAGACACGGCCGAGACAGGTACTCTGAAGCTTTCTTT.

The chain carries TRBV19 and TRBJ1-1; TRBD1 matches at 7 bases. Looked up from germline, CDR1 is LNHDA and CDR2 is SQIVND (reference sequence). The CDR3 is made up of 14 amino acids. Trimming removed 6 bases from V and 1 base from J; junction bases left unmatched: 5. CDR3 DNA sequence: TGTGCCAGTAGCCCCGGGACAGAGAACACTGAAGCTTTCTTT. The encoded protein is CASSPGTENTEAFF.

The rearrangement links TRBV28 to TRBJ1-2; D is undetermined. The CDR3 length is 11 residues. V lost 3 bases to trimming and J lost 8 bases, with 7 bases between them. Germline values: CDR1 MDHEN, CDR2 SYDVKM. This chain's CDR3 is CASSFQYGYTF. CDR3 DNA: TGTGCCAGCAGTTTTCAGTACGGCTACACCTTC.

The chain joins TRBV10-3 to TRBJ1-2; D unclear. CDR1 and CDR2 (germline): ENHRY, SYGVKD. Trimming left V 11 bases short and J 6 bases short, with 16 bases between. The CDR3 sequence is 12 residues long. In DNA form, the CDR3 reads TGTGCCGTATCGAACATCGGGGATGGCTACACCTTC. This gives the protein CAVSNIGDGYTF.

CDR3 nucleotides: TGCAGCGCTACGAGGGAGGAAGAGACCCAGTACTTC. Its protein is CSATREEETQYF. The chain combines TRBV29-1 with TRBJ2-5, with a tentative D call TRBD2 (6 bases). Germline CDR1 and CDR2: SQVTM and ANQGSEA. This CDR3 is 12 amino acids long. Trimming removed 7 bases from V and 3 bases from J, with 12 bases in between.

This chain uses TRBV4-3 with TRBJ2-1; 8 nucleotides match TRBD1. The CDR3 length is 14 residues. The V segment lost 4 bases and the J segment 5 bases; nucleotides outside the gene matches: 4. Germline CDR1 reads LGHNA; CDR2 reads YSLEER. CDR3: CASSRDRLHNEQFF. For the CDR3, the DNA is TGCGCCAGCAGCCGGGACAGGCTACACAATGAGCAGTTCTTC.

The rearrangement uses TRBV10-2 and TRBJ2-1; TRBD2 aligns across 8 bases. J gave up 8 bases and V 5 bases, and 14 bases lay outside the gene matches. The CDR3 is made up of 16 amino acids. Germline-derived CDR1 and CDR2 are WSHSY and SAAADI. CDR3 nucleotide sequence: TGCGCCAGCAGTCGAATTAGGCGGGGGGAACAGGATGAGCAGTTCTTC. Amino acids: CASSRIRRGEQDEQFF.

This clone was seen only a few times. The chain employs TRBV5-1 and TRBJ1-1, with D unclear. CDR3 length: 14 amino acids. Germline V gives CDR1 SGHRS, CDR2 YFSETQ. Trimming cost V 3 bases and J 1 base, with 10 bases left between them. The CDR3 sequence: CASSSREGNTEAFF. In DNA, the CDR3 is TGCGCCAGCAGCTCCCGGGAGGGGAACACTGAAGCTTTCTTT.

The sample holds one count of this clone. The V gene is TRBV6-5, the J gene TRBJ2-7; maybe TRBD1 (6 bases). The V gene lost 2 bases and the J gene lost 1 base, with 9 bases spanning the gap. The germline V gene has CDR1 MNHEY and CDR2 SVGAGI. The CDR3 has 14 residues. The CDR3 loop reads CASSYTGQSYEQYF. In DNA form, the CDR3 reads TGTGCCAGCAGTTACACCGGACAGTCCTACGAGCAGTACTTC.